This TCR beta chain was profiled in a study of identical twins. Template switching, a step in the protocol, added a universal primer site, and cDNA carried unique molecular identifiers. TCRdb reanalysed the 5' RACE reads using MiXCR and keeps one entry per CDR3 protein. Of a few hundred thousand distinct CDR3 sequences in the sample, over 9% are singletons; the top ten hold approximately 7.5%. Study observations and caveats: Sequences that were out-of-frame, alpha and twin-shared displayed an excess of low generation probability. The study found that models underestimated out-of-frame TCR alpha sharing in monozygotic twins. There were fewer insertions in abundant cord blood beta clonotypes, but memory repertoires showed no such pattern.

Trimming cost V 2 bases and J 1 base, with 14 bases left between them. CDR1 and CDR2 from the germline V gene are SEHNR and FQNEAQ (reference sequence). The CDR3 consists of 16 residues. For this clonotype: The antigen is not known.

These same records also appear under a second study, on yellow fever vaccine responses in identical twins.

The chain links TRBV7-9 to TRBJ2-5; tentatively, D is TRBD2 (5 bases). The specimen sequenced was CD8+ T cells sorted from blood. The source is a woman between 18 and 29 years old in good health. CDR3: CASSLMIRGPQETQYF. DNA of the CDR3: TGTGCCAGCAGCTTAATGATTCGGGGTCCCCAAGAGACCCAGTACTTC.